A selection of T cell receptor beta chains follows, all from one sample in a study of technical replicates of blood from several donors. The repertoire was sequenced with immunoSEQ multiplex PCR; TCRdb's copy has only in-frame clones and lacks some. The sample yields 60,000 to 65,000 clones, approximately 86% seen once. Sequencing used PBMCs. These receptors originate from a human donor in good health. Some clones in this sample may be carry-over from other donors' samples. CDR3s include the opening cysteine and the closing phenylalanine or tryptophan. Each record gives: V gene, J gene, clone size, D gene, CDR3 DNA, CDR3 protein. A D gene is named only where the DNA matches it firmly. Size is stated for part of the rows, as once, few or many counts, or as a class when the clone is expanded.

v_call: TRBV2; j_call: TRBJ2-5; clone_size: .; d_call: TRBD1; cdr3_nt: TGTGCCAGCAGTGTTACAGGGGTAGAGACCCAGTACTTC; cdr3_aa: CASSVTGVETQYF
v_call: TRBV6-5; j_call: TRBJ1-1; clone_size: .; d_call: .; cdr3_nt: TGTGCCAGCAAGGGTCGACAGATCGGAACTGAAGCTTTCTTT; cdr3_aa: CASKGRQIGTEAFF
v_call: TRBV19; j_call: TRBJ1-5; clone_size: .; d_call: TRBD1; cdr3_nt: TGTGCCAGTACCTTTACAGGGGGCGGCAATCAGCCCCAGCATTTT; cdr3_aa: CASTFTGGGNQPQHF
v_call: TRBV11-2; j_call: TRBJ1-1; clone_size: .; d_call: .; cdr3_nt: TGTGCCAGCAGCTTATTTCCGGGAATGAACACTGAAGCTTTCTTT; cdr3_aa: CASSLFPGMNTEAFF
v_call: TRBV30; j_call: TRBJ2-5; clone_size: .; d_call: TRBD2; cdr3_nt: TGTGCCTGGAGTGTACAGCGGACTAGCGGGATGGCCCAGTACTTC; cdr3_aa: CAWSVQRTSGMAQYF
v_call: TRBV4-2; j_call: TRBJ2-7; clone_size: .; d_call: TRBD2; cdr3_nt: TGTGCCAGCAGCCAAGCCCCTAGCGGTTACGAGCAGTACTTC; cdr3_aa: CASSQAPSGYEQYF
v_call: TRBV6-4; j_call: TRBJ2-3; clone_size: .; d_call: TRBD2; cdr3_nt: TGTGCCAGCAGTGACTCGGTAGCGGGAGGGTCAGATACGCAGTATTTT; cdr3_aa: CASSDSVAGGSDTQYF
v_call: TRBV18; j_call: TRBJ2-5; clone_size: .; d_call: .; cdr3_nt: TGTGCCAGCCCCCGACCCGGGTTGGAGACCCAGTACTTC; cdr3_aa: CASPRPGLETQYF
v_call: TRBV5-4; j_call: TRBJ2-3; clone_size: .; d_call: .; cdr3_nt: TGTGCCAGCAGCCCGGGGCGGGGCTCAGATACGCAGTATTTT; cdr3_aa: CASSPGRGSDTQYF
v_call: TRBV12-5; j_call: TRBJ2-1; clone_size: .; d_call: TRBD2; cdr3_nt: TGTGCTAGTGTCTGGGGGGGGGTAGCGGTACCCTACAATGAGCAGTTCTTC; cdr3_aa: CASVWGGVAVPYNEQFF
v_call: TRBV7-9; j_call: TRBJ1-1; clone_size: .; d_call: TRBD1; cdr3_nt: TGTGCCAGCAGCGTAGGACAGGGGAACACTGAAGCTTTCTTT; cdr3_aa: CASSVGQGNTEAFF
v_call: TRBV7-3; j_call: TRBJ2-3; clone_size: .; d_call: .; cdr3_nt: TGTGCCAGGAACCGGACTGAGGTTGGGGATACGCAGTATTTT; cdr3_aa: CARNRTEVGDTQYF
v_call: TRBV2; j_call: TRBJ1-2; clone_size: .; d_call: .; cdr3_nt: TGTGCCAGCAGTCTCCCCCCGGGAGTTCGGTCGATCGGCTACACCTTC; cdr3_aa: CASSLPPGVRSIGYTF
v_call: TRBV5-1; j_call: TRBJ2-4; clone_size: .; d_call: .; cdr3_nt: TGCGCCAGCAGCTTGACAGGGTCAGCCAAAAACATTCAGTACTTC; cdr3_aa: CASSLTGSAKNIQYF
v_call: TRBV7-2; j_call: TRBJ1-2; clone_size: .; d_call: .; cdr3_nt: TGTGCCAGCAGCTACCCGTGGAGGGGCTACACCTTC; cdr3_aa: CASSYPWRGYTF
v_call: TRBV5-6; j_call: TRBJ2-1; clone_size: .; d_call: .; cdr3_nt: TGTGCCAGCAGCCCCCGGGACTCATACAATGAGCAGTTCTTC; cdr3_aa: CASSPRDSYNEQFF
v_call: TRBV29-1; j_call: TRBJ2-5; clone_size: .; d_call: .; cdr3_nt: TGCAGCGTTGCCGGGCAGGGACTGGAGACCCAGTACTTC; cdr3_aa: CSVAGQGLETQYF
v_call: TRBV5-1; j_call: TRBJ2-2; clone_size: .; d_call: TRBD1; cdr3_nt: TGCGCCAGCAGCACCTCCGCGGACAGGGGGGACACCGGGGAGCTGTTTTTT; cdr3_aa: CASSTSADRGDTGELFF
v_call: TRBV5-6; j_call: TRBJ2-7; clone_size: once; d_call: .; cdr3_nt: TGTGCCAGCAGCTCGGACACCGCCAGAACCTACGAGCAGTACTTC; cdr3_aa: CASSSDTARTYEQYF
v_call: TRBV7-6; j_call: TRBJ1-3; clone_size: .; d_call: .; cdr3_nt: TGTGCCAGCAGCTTAGTATCTCAGACTAGCTCTGGAAACACCATATATTTT; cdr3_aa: CASSLVSQTSSGNTIYF
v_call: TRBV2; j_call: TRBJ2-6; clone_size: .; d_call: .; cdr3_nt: TGTGCCAGCAGTGTCGGGGAGGCTGGGGCCAACGTCCTGACTTTC; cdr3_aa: CASSVGEAGANVLTF
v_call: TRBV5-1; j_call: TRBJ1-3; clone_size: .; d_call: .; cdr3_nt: TGCGCCAGCAGCTTACAGGGCGCTGGAAACACCATATATTTT; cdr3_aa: CASSLQGAGNTIYF
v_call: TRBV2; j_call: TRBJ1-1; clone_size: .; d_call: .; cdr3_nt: TGTGCCAGCAGTGTCCGGCCTGGAGAAAAAGATATTTCGAACACTGAAGCTTTCTTT; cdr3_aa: CASSVRPGEKDISNTEAFF
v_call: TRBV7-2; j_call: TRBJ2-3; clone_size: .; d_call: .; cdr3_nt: TGTGCCAGCAGCTTAGGGGCCAGCACAGATACGCAGTATTTT; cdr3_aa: CASSLGASTDTQYF
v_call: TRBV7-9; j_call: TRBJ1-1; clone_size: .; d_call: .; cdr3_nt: TGTGCCAGCAGCTTAGCGGGAGGGGAGGGCACTGAAGCTTTCTTT; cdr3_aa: CASSLAGGEGTEAFF
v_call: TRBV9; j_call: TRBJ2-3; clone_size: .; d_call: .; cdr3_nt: TGTGCCAGCAGCGGAGGGCTGCTGACAGATACGCAGTATTTT; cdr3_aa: CASSGGLLTDTQYF
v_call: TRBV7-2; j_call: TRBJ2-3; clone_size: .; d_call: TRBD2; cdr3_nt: TGTGCCAGCAGCTTAGGAGCGGGGGGGTGGACAGATACGCAGTATTTT; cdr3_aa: CASSLGAGGWTDTQYF
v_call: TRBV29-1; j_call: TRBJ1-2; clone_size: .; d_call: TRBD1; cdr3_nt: TGCAGCGCGCTCGGCAGGGGGCAGGACTATGGCTACACCTTC; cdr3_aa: CSALGRGQDYGYTF
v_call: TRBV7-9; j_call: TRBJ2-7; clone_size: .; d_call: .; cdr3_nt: TGTGCCAGCAGCACCCGACTTTTAACCGAGCAGTACTTC; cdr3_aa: CASSTRLLTEQYF
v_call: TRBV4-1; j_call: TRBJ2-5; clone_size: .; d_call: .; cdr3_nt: TGCGCCAGCAGCCAAGTTCTATCGGAGACCCAGTACTTC; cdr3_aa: CASSQVLSETQYF
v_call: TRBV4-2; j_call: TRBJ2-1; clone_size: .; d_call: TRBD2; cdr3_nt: TGTGCCAGCAGCCAAGTGCGTCCCGGGTTCGGGGGGGCCAATGAGCAGTTCTTC; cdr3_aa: CASSQVRPGFGGANEQFF
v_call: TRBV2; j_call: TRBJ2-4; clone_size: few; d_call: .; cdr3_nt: TGTGCCAGCAGCCCAAAGGGGCCCCCGGCCCCCATTCAGTACTTC; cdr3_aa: CASSPKGPPAPIQYF
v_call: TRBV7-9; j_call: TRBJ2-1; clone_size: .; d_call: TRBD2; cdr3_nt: TGTGCCAGCAGCTTCCAGACTAGCTTTATCTACAATGAGCAGTTCTTC; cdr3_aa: CASSFQTSFIYNEQFF
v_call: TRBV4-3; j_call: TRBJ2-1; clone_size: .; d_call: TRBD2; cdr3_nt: TGCGCCAGCAGCCAAGATGTGGGACTAGCGGGAGGTCGGTCCTACAATGAGCAGTTCTTC; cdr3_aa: CASSQDVGLAGGRSYNEQFF
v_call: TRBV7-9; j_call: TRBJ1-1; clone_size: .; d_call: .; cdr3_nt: TGTGCCAGCAGCTTAGCGGGTGGGGGCATGAACACTGAAGCTTTCTTT; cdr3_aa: CASSLAGGGMNTEAFF
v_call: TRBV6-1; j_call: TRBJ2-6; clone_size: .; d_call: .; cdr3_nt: TGTGCCAGCAGTGAACGGGGACTGACTTTC; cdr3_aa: CASSERGLTF
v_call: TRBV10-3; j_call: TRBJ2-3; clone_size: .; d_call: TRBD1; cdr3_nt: TGTGCCATCAGGCCCGGACAGGGTGCCGATACGCAGTATTTT; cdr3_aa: CAIRPGQGADTQYF
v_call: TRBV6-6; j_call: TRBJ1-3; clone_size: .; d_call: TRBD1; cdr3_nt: TGTGCCAGCAGCGACGGGACAGCTGGAAACACCATATATTTT; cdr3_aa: CASSDGTAGNTIYF
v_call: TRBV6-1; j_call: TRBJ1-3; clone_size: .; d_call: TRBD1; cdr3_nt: TGTGCCAGCAGTGACACAGGGGGCTCTGGAAACACCATATATTTT; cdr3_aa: CASSDTGGSGNTIYF
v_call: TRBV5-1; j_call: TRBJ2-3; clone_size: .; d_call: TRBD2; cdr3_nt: TGCGCCAGCAGCCCCGGGCGGGGGGCCAGCACAGATACGCAGTATTTT; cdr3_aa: CASSPGRGASTDTQYF
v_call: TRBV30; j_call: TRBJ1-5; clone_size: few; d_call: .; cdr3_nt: TGTGCCTGGCATAATAAGTTTCAGGGTTCCAATCAGCCCCAGCATTTT; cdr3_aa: CAWHNKFQGSNQPQHF
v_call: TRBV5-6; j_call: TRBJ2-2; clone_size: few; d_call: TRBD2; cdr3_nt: TGTGCCAGCAGCTTGGAACTAGCGGGGGGGCGAGATGGCGGGGAGCTGTTTTTT; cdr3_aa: CASSLELAGGRDGGELFF
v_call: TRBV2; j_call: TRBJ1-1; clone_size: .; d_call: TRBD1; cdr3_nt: TGTGCCAGCAGTATGAGGGACGACAGGGGAGTTACTGAAGCTTTCTTT; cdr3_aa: CASSMRDDRGVTEAFF
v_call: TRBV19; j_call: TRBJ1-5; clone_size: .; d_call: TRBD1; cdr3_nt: TGTGCCAGTAGTATCGGACAGGGGGTGAATCAGCCCCAGCATTTT; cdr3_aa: CASSIGQGVNQPQHF